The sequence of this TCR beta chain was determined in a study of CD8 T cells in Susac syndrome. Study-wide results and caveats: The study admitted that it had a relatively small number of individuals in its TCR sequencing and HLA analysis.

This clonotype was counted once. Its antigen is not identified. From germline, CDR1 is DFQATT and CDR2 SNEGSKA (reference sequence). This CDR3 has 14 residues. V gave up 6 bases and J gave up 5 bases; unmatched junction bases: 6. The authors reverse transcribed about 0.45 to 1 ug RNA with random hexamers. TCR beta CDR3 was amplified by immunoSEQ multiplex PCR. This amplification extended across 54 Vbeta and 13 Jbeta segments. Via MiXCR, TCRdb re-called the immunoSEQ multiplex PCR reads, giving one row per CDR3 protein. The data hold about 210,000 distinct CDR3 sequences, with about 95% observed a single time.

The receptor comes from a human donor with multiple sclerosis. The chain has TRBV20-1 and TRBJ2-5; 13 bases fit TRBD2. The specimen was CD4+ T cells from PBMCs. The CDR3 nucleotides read TGCAGTGCATTACTGACTAGCGGGGGGGAGACCCAGTACTTC. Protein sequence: CSALLTSGGETQYF.